This entry is about one TCR beta chain. Its antigen is still unknown. TCRdb's copy holds only in-frame clones and misses some; the assay was immunoSEQ multiplex PCR. Among about 350,000 clones listed, 70% to 90% were seen once. The sample is drawn from a study of Ad26.COV2.S vaccination and SARS-CoV-2 variants. Study-wide points: Responses of spike-specific T cells (both CD8+ and CD4+) reportedly showed substantial breadth after vaccination.

The treatment was: around 19 received Ad26.COV2.S at low or high dose, single or two shots; 5 received placebo; per-sample allocation not given. Material that was analyzed had been drawn on day 63 after the first vaccine or placebo injection. Between the trimmed V and J ends, which lost 4 bases and 5 bases, there was a span of 11 bases. Germline V CDR1 and CDR2: LGHDT, YNNKEL (reference sequence). The CDR3 totals 13 residues. The receptor's source is a person between 18 and 60 years old who received the Ad26.COV2.S COVID-19 vaccine or a placebo. V gene TRBV3-1 (or the pseudogene TRBV3-2) combines with J gene TRBJ2-5; D remains ambiguous. Sequenced here: peripheral blood, sampled in a trial of Ad26.COV2.S vaccine versus placebo. CDR3 protein: CASSLLGSETQYF. The CDR3 region has the DNA TGTGCCAGCAGCCTGTTGGGTTCGGAGACCCAGTACTTC.